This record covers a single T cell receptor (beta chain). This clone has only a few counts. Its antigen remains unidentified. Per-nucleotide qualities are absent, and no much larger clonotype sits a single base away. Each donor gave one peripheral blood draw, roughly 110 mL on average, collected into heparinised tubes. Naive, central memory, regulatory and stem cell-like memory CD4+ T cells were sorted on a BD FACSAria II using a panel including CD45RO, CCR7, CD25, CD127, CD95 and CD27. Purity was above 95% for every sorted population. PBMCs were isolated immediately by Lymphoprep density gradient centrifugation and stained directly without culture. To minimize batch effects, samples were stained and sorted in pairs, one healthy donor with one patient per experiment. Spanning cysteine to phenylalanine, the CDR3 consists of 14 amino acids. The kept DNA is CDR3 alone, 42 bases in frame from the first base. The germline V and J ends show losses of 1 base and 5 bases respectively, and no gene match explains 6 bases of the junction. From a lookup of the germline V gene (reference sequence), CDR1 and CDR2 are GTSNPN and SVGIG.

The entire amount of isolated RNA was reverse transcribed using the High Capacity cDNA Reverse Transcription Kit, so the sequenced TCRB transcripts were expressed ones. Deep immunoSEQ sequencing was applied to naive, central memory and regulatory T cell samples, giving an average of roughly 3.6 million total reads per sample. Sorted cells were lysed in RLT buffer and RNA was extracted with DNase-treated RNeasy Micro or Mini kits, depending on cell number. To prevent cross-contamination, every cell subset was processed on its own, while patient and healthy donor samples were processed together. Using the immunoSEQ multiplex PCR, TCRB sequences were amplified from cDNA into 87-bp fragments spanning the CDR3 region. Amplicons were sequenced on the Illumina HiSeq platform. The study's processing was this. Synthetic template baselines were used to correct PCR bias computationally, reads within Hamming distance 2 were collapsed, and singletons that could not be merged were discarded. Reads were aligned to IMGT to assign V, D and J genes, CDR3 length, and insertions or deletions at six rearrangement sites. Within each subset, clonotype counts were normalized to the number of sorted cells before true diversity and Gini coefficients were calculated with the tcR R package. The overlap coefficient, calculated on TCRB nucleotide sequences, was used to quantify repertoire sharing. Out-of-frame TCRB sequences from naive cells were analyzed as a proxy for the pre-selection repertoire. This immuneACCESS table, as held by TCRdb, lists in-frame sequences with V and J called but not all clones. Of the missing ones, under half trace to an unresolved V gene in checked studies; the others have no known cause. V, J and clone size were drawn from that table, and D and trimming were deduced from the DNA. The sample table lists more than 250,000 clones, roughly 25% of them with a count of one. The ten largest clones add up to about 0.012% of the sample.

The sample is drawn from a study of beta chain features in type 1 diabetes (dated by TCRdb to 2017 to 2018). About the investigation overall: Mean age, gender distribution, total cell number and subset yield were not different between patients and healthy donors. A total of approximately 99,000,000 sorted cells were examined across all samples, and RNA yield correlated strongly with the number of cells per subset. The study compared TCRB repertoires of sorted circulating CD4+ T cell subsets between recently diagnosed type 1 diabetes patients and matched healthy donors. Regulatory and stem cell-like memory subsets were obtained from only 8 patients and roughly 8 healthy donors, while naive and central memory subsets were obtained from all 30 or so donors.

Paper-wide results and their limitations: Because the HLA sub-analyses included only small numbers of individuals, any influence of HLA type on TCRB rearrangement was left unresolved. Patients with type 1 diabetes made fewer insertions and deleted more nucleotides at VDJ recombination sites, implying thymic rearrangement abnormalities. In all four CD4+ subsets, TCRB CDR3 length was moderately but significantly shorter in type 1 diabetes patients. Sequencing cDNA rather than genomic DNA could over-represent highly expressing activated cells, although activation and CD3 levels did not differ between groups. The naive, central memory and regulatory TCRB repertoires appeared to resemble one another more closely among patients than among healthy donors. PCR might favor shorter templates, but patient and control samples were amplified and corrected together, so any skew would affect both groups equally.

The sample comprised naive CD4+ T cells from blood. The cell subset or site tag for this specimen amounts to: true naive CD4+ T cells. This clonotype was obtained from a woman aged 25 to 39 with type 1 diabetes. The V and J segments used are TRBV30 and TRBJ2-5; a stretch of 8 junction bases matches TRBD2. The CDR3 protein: CAWSDGRALETQYF. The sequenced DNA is TGTGCCTGGAGTGACGGGAGGGCCCTCGAGACCCAGTACTTC.